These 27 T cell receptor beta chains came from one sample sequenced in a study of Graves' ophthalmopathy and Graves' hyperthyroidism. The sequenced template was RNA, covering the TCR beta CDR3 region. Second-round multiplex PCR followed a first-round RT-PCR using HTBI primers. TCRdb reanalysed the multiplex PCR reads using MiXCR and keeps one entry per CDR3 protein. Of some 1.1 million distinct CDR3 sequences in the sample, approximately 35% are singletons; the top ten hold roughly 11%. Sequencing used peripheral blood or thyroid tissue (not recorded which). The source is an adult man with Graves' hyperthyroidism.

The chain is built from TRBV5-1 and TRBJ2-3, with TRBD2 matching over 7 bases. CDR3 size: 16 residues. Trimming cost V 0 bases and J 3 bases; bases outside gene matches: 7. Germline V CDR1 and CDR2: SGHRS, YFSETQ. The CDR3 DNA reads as TGCGCCAGCAGCTTGGTTGCGGGGGTCCCGACAGATACGCAGTATTTT. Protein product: CASSLVAGVPTDTQYF.

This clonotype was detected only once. For the CDR3, the DNA is TGCAGTGCAAGGGACAGGGCGGGTGAGCAGTACTTC. Translation gives CSARDRAGEQYF. This chain links TRBV20-1 with TRBJ2-7; 9 bases align to TRBD1. The CDR3 contains 12 residues. After removal of 6 bases from V and 7 bases from J, the junction contained 7 bases not matched to a gene. Germline CDR1 reads DFQATT; CDR2 reads SNEGSKA (reference sequence).

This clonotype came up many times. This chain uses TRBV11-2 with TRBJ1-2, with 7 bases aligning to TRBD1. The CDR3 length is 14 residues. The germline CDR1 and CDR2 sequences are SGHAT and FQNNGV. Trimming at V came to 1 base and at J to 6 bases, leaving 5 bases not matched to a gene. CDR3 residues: CASSLGRQGNGYTF. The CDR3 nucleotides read TGTGCCAGCAGCTTAGGAAGACAGGGAAATGGCTACACCTTC.

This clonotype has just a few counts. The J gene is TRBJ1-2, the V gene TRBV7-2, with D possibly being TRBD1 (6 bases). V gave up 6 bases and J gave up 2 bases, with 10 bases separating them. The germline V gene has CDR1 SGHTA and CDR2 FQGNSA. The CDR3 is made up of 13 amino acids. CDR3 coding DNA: TGTGCCAGCAGGACCGGACAGAACTATGGCTACACCTTC. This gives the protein CASRTGQNYGYTF.

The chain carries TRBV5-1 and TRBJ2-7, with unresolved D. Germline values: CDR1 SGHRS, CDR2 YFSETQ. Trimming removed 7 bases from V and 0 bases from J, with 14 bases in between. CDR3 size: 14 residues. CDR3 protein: CASVLDRDSYEQYF. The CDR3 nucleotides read TGCGCCAGCGTTCTTGACCGCGACTCCTACGAGCAGTACTTC.

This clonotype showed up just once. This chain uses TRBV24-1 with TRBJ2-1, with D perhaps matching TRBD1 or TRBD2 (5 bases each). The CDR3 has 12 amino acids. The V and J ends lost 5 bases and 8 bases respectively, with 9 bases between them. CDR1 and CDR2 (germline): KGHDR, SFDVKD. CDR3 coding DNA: TGTGCCACCAGTGGAGGGGTGGATGAGCAGTTCTTC. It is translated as CATSGGVDEQFF.

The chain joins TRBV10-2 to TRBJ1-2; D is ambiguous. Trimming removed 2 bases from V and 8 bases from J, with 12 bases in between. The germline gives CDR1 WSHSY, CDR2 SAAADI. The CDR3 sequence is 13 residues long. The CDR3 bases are TGCGCCAGCAGTGAGCCGAACTATTACGGCTACACCTTC. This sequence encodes CASSEPNYYGYTF.

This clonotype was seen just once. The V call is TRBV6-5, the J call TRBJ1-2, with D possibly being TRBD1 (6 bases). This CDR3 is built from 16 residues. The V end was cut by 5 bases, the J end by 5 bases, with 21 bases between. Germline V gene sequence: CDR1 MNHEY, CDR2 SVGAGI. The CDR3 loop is CASSQHLAGASYGYTF. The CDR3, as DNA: TGTGCCAGCAGTCAACACTTGGCAGGGGCTTCGTATGGCTACACCTTC.

Written as DNA, the CDR3 is TGCAGTGCTAGAAACCAGGGGGCTAGCGAGCAGTACTTC. Its translation: CSARNQGASEQYF. The J gene is TRBJ2-7, the V gene TRBV20-1, with 8 nucleotides matching TRBD1. The CDR3 has 13 residues. The germline gives CDR1 DFQATT, CDR2 SNEGSKA (reference sequence). J gave up 6 bases and V 2 bases, and 6 bases lay outside the gene matches.

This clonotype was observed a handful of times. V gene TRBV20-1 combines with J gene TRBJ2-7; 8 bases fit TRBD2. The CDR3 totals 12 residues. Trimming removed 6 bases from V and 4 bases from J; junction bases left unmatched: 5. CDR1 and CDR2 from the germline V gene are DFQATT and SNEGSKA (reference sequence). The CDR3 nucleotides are TGCAGTGCCGGGGGGGGTTTTTACGAGCAGTACTTC. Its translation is CSAGGGFYEQYF.

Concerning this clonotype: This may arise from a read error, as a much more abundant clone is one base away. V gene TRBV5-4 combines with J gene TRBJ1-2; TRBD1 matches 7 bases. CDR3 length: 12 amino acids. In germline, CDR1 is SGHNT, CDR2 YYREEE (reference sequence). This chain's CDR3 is CTTTRDSYGYTF. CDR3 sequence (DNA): TGTACCACCACCCGGGACAGCTATGGCTACACCTTC.

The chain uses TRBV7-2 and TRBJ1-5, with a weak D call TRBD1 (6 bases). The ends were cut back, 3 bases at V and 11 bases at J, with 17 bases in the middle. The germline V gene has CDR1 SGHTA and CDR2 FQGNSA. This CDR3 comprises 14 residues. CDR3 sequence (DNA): TGTGCCAGCAGCTTTATGGGGGGCCCCTCAGCCCAGCATTTT. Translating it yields CASSFMGGPSAQHF.

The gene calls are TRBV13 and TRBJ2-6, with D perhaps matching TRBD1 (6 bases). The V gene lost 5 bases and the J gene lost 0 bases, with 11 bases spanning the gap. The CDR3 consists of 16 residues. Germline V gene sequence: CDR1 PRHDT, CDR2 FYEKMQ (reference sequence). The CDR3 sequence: CASSIQGVSGANVLTF. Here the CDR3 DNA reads TGTGCCAGCAGCATACAGGGTGTCTCTGGGGCCAACGTCCTGACTTTC.

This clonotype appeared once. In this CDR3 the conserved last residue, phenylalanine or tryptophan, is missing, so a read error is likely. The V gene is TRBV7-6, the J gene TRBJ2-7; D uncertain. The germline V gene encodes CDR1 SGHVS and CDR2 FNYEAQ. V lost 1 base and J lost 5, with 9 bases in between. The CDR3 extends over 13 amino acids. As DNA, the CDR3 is TGTGCCAGCAGCTTAGTAGGGCGGAACGAGCAGTACCTC. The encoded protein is CASSLVGRNEQYL.

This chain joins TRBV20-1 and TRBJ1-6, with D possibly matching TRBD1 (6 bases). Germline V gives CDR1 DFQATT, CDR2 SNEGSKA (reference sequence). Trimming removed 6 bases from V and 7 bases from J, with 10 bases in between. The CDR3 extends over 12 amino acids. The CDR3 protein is CSAGGGNSPLHF. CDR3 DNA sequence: TGCAGTGCAGGTGGGGGCAATTCACCCCTCCACTTT.

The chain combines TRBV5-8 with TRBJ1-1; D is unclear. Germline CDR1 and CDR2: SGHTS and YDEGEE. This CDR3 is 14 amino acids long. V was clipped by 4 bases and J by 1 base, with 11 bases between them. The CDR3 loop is CASSTGVQNTEAFF. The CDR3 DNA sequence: TGTGCCAGCAGCACTGGGGTTCAGAACACTGAAGCTTTCTTT. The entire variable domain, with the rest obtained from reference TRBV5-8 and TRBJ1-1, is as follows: EAGVTQSPTHLIKTRGQQATLRCSPISGHTSVYWYQQALGLGLQFLLWYDEGEERNRGNFPPRFSGRQFPNYSSELNVNALELEDSALYLCASSTGVQNTEAFFGQGTRLTVV.

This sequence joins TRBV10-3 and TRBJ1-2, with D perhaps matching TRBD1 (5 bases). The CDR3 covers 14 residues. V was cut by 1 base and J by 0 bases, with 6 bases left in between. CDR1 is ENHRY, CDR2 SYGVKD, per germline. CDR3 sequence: CAISELTANYGYTF. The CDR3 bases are TGTGCCATCAGTGAGTTGACAGCTAACTATGGCTACACCTTC.

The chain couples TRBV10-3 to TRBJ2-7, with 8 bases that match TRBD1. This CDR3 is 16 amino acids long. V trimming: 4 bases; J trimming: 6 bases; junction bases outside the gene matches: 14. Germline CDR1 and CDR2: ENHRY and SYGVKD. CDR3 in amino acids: CAISVMQGALRGEQYF. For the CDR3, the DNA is TGTGCCATCAGTGTGATGCAGGGGGCCCTCCGGGGCGAGCAGTACTTC.

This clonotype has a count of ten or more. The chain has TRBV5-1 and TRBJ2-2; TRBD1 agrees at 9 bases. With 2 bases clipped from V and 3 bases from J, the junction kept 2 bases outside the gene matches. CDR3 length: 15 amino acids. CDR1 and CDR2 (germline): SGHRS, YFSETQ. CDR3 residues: CASSLQGADTGELFF. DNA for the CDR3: TGCGCCAGCAGCTTACAGGGGGCCGACACCGGGGAGCTGTTTTTT. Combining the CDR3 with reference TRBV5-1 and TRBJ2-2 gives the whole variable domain KAGVTQTPRYLIKTRGQQVTLSCSPISGHRSVSWYQQTPGQGLQFLFEYFSETQRNKGNFPGRFSGRQFSNSRSEMNVSTLELGDSALYLCASSLQGADTGELFFGEGSRLTVL.

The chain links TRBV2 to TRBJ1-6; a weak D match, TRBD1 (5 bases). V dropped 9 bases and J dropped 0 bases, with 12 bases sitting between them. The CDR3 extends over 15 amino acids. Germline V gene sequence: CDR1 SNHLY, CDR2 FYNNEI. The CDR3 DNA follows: TGTGCCAGGAGAGGGGCGAGCTCCTATAATTCACCCCTCCACTTT. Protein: CARRGASSYNSPLHF.

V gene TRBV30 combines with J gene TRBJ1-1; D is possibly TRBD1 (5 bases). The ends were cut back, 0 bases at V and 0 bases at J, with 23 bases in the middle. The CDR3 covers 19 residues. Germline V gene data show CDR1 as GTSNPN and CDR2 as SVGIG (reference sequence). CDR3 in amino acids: CAWSVDSGLTTTLNTEAFF. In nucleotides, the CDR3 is TGTGCCTGGAGTGTCGACAGCGGCCTAACAACGACCTTGAACACTGAAGCTTTCTTT.

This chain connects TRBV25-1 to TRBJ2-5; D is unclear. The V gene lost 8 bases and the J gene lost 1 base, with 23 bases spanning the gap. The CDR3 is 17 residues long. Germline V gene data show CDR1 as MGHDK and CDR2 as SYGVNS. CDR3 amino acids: CASVAGSSDTAQETQYF. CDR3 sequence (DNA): TGTGCCAGCGTGGCCGGGTCAAGCGACACCGCCCAAGAGACCCAGTACTTC. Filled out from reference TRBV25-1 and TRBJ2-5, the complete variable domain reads EADIYQTPRYLVIGTGKKITLECSQTMGHDKMYWYQQDPGMELHLIHYSYGVNSTEKGDLSSESTVSRIRTEHFPLTLESARPSHTSQYLCASVAGSSDTAQETQYFGPGTRLLVL.

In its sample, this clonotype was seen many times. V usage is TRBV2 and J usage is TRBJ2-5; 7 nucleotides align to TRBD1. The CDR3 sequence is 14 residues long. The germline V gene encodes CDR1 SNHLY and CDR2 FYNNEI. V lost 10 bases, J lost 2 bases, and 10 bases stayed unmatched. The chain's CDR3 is CATSGTVVQETQYF. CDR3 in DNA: TGTGCCACGAGTGGGACAGTCGTACAAGAGACCCAGTACTTC.

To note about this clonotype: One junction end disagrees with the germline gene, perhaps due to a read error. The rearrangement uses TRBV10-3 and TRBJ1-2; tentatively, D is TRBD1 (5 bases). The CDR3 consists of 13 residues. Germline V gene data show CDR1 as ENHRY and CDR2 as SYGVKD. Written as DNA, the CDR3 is TGTGCCAGCAGTCGGACATCGCACTATGGCTACACCTTC. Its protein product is CASSRTSHYGYTF.

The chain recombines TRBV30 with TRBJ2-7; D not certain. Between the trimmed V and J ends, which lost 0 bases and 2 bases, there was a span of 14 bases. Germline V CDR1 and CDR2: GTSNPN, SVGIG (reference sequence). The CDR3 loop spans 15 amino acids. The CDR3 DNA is TGTGCCTGGAGTGTAGCCTCGGACGTCACCTACGAGCAGTACTTC. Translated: CAWSVASDVTYEQYF.

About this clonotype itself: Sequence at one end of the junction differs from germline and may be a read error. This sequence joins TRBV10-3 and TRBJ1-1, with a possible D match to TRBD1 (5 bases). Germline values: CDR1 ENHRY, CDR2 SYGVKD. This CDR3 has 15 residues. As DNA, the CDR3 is TGTGCCAGCAGTTTAGAATCCGGGACCAGCAGTGAAGCTTTCTTT. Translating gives CASSLESGTSSEAFF.

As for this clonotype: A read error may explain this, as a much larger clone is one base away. The CDR3 region has the DNA TGCAGCGTCCAGGGGGGGGCTAATTCACCCCTCCACTTT. As protein: CSVQGGANSPLHF. The V gene is TRBV29-1, the J gene TRBJ1-6; 7 positions agree with TRBD1. Germline V gene sequence: CDR1 SQVTM, CDR2 ANQGSEA. The CDR3 length is 13 residues. Unmatched junction bases numbered 5, after V lost 6 bases and J lost 6 bases.